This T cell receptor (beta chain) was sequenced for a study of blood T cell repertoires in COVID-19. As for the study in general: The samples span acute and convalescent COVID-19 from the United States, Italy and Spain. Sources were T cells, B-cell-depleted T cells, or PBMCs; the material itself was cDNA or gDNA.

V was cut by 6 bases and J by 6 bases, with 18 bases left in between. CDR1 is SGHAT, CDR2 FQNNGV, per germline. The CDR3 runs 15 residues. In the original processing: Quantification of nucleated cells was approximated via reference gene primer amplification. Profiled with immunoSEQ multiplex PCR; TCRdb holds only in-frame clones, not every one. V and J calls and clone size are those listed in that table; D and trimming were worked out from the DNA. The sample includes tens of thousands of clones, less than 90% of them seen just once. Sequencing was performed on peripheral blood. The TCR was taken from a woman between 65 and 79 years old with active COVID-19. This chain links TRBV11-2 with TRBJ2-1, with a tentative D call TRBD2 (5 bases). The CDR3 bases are TGTGCCAGCAGGGGGTTAGCGTCTCCCCCCAATGAGCAGTTCTTC. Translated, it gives CASRGLASPPNEQFF.